Given below is one TCR beta chain in context. Original methodology: Reference gene primers were amplified, and this amplification served to estimate nucleated cell counts. Assay used: immunoSEQ multiplex PCR; TCRdb lists only in-frame clones, some missing. D and trimming come from the DNA, and the V and J calls and clone size come from that table. The repertoire has about 89,000 clones, approximately 80% of them found once; the top ten carry about 9.4%. The sample is drawn from a study of blood T cell repertoires in COVID-19. Study-wide context: Sites across the United States, Italy and Spain contributed samples from acute and convalescent COVID-19. Sample material is recorded as cDNA or gDNA derived from T cells, B-cell-depleted T cells, or PBMCs.

The J segment lost 11 bases and the V segment lost 5 bases, leaving 8 bases of the junction unmatched. Germline CDR1 is SGHDN and CDR2 is FVKESK. CDR3 length: 13 amino acids. The chain recombines TRBV14 with TRBJ1-4; TRBD1 aligns across 7 bases. The clonotype comes from a man aged 70 or older with acute or convalescent COVID-19. Sequenced input: peripheral blood. The chain's CDR3 is CASSSLDRAKLFF. CDR3 sequence (DNA): TGTGCCAGCAGCTCCTTAGACAGGGCCAAACTGTTTTTT.